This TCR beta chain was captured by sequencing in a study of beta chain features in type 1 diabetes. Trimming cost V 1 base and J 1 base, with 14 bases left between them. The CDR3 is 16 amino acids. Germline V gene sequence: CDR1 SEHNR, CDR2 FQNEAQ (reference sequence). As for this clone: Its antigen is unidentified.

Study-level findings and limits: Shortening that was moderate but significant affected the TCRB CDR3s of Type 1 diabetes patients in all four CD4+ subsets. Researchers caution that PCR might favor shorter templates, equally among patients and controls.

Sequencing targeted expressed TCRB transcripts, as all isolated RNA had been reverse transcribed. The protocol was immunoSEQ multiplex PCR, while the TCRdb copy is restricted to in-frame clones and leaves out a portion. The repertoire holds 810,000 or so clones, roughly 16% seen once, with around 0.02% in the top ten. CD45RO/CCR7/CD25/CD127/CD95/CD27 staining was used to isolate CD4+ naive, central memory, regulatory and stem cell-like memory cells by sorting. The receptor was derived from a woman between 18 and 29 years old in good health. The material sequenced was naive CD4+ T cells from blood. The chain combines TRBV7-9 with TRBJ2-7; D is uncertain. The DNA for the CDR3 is TGTGCCAGCAGCTTAGTAGGTGGGAAGGAGTCCTACGAGCAGTACTTC. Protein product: CASSLVGGKESYEQYF.